These 24 T cell receptor beta chains originate from one sample sequenced in a study of CD8 T cells in Susac syndrome. It was with random hexamers that about 0.45 to 1 ug RNA was reverse transcribed. TCRdb processed the immunoSEQ multiplex PCR reads anew with MiXCR; each CDR3 protein has one entry. The sample contains under 200,000 distinct CDR3 sequences, 90% to 95% of which appear only once. The specimen was CD4+ T cells from PBMCs. The receptors originated from a human donor in good health.

V usage is TRBV7-2 and J usage is TRBJ2-7; 11 bases fit TRBD1. The CDR3 extends over 15 amino acids. V was pared by 6 bases and J by 2 bases, with 6 bases of the junction left unmatched. CDR1 SGHTA and CDR2 FQGNSA come from the germline V gene. This CDR3 is CASRSRTGGTYEQYF. CDR3 DNA: TGTGCCAGCAGGTCGAGGACAGGGGGCACCTACGAGCAGTACTTC.

The chain joins TRBV3-1 to TRBJ2-3, with D unclear. Trimming removed 2 bases at V and 0 bases at J, with 3 bases between. This CDR3 is 13 amino acids long. The V gene's germline CDR1 is LGHDT and CDR2 YNNKEL (reference sequence). The CDR3, as DNA: TGTGCCAGCAGCCAATTTAGCACAGATACGCAGTATTTT. It translates to CASSQFSTDTQYF.

V gene TRBV29-1 combines with J gene TRBJ2-7; TRBD2 might be the D (6 bases). The CDR3 contains 14 residues. V was trimmed by 6 bases and J by 0 bases, leaving 15 bases between them. CDR1 SQVTM and CDR2 ANQGSEA come from the germline V gene. For the CDR3, the DNA is TGCAGCGTCGCCTACGTGGGGGGCTCCTACGAGCAGTACTTC. Its protein product is CSVAYVGGSYEQYF.

This rearrangement joins TRBV7-2 to TRBJ2-6, with D perhaps matching TRBD2 (5 bases). Trimming removed 4 bases at V and 4 bases at J, with 11 bases between. The CDR3 contains 15 residues. From germline, CDR1 is SGHTA and CDR2 FQGNSA. The chain's CDR3 is CASSSVRGGANVLTF. In DNA form, the CDR3 reads TGTGCCAGCAGCTCTGTCAGAGGGGGGGCCAACGTCCTGACTTTC.

V usage is TRBV7-2 and J usage is TRBJ2-5; D not resolved. The CDR3 totals 15 residues. Germline values: CDR1 SGHTA, CDR2 FQGNSA. V dropped 1 base and J dropped 4 bases, with 13 bases sitting between them. The CDR3 DNA reads as TGTGCCAGCAGCTTAGTTTCGGGTTATCGAGAGACCCAGTACTTC. Its translation: CASSLVSGYRETQYF.

The genes are TRBV5-1 and TRBJ2-7; 8 nucleotides line up with TRBD2. Losses at the gene ends were 3 bases for V and 7 bases for J; bases not matched to a gene: 9. From germline, CDR1 is SGHRS and CDR2 YFSETQ. CDR3 size: 14 residues. This chain's CDR3 is CASSSLPGLGEQYF. CDR3 coding DNA: TGCGCCAGCAGCTCGTTACCGGGACTAGGGGAGCAGTACTTC.

The chain recombines TRBV6-5 with TRBJ2-7; 9 bases agree with TRBD1. CDR1 is MNHEY and CDR2 is SVGAGI in the germline V gene. The junction had 3 bases not matched to a gene; V was cut back by 6 bases and J by 3 bases. The CDR3 extends over 13 amino acids. CDR3 coding DNA: TGTGCCAGCAGGTTGGGACAGGGCTACGAGCAGTACTTC. It codes for CASRLGQGYEQYF.

V gene TRBV15 combines with J gene TRBJ1-2; tentatively, D is TRBD1 (5 bases). The V gene's germline CDR1 is LNHNV and CDR2 YYDKDF (reference sequence). V lost 1 base to trimming and J lost 4 bases, with 13 bases between them. The CDR3 extends over 15 amino acids. CDR3 nucleotides: TGTGCCACCAGCAGAGGGGGGGACTCGGGCTATGGCTACACCTTC. It codes for CATSRGGDSGYGYTF.

The CDR3 bases are TGTGCCAGCAGCCCCTACCCTAGCACAGATACGCAGTATTTT. Translation gives CASSPYPSTDTQYF. The chain couples TRBV9 to TRBJ2-3; D uncertain. Trimming took 4 bases from V and 0 from J, leaving 9 bases between them. The germline gives CDR1 SGDLS, CDR2 YYNGEE. The CDR3 length is 14 residues.

V usage is TRBV7-2 and J usage is TRBJ2-5; 11 bases map to TRBD1. The CDR3 has 14 residues. CDR1 SGHTA and CDR2 FQGNSA come from the germline V gene. The J segment lost 9 bases and the V segment lost 6 bases, leaving 9 bases of the junction unmatched. CDR3 protein: CASSTGTGGWAQYF. CDR3 nucleotide sequence: TGTGCCAGCAGTACCGGGACAGGGGGTTGGGCCCAGTACTTC.

The chain links TRBV4-3 to TRBJ2-7; the D call may be TRBD1 or TRBD2 (5 bases each). Trimming took off 0 bases at V and 2 bases at J, with 14 bases between the two ends. The CDR3 consists of 16 residues. Germline CDR1 LGHNA, CDR2 YSLEER. The CDR3 DNA reads as TGCGCCAGCAGCCAAGATTTAACCGGGGCGCCCTACGAGCAGTACTTC. It encodes CASSQDLTGAPYEQYF.

The chain carries TRBV4-3 and TRBJ2-5; 8 positions match TRBD2. CDR1 and CDR2 from the germline V gene are LGHNA and YSLEER. The trim removed 4 bases at V and 5 bases at J, leaving 6 bases unmatched. The CDR3 is made up of 14 amino acids. The CDR3 region is CASSLAGRKETQYF. The CDR3 nucleotides read TGCGCCAGCAGCCTAGCGGGGAGGAAGGAGACCCAGTACTTC.

V is TRBV29-1 and J is TRBJ1-1; D might be TRBD1 (6 bases). Per the germline V gene, CDR1 is SQVTM and CDR2 is ANQGSEA. V lost 8 bases, J lost 0 bases, and 10 bases lay in between. The length of the CDR3 is 12 residues. The DNA for the CDR3 is TGCAGCACAAGGGGGGTGAACACTGAAGCTTTCTTT. This translates into CSTRGVNTEAFF.

This clonotype was seen just once. In nucleotides, the CDR3 is TGCGCCAGCAGCCAAGCTGTCGGCAAAGAGACCCAGTACTTC. Protein sequence: CASSQAVGKETQYF. The chain carries TRBV4-3 and TRBJ2-5, with D hard to call. CDR1 is LGHNA, CDR2 YSLEER, per germline. The CDR3 consists of 14 residues. V lost 1 base and J lost 3, with 9 bases in between.

This rearrangement joins TRBV9 to TRBJ2-1, with 10 bases identical to TRBD2. V lost 2 bases to trimming and J lost 0 bases; unmatched junction nucleotides: 5. The CDR3 runs to 17 residues. CDR1 and CDR2 (germline): SGDLS, YYNGEE. This chain's CDR3 is CASSVLAGASSYNEQFF. CDR3 coding DNA: TGTGCCAGCAGCGTTCTAGCGGGGGCGAGCTCCTACAATGAGCAGTTCTTC.

The V gene is TRBV20-1, the J gene TRBJ2-3, with 8 bases that match TRBD2. From germline, CDR1 is DFQATT and CDR2 SNEGSKA (reference sequence). V shed 6 bases, J shed 5 bases, and the junction held 10 bases outside the gene matches. This CDR3 is 14 amino acids long. The CDR3 DNA follows: TGCAGTGCCCCCACGGGGGGGAATATAGATACGCAGTATTTT. It yields the protein CSAPTGGNIDTQYF.

The chain carries TRBV9 and TRBJ1-2; 8 bases line up with TRBD1. V was clipped by 3 bases and J by 1 base; unmatched bases: 2. From germline, CDR1 is SGDLS and CDR2 YYNGEE. The length of the CDR3 is 14 residues. The DNA of the CDR3 is TGTGCCAGCAGCGGTGGACAGGGTAACTATGGCTACACCTTC. Translating gives CASSGGQGNYGYTF.

The DNA of the CDR3 is TGTGCCTGGAGACCCGGGACAGGATTTGCCCACTTT. Its protein is CAWRPGTGFAHF. The chain carries TRBV30 and TRBJ1-6, with 8 bases that match TRBD1. CDR1 and CDR2 from the germline V gene are GTSNPN and SVGIG (reference sequence). The CDR3 runs 12 residues. V was clipped by 3 bases and J by 18 bases; unmatched bases: 10.

The rearrangement joins TRBV29-1 to TRBJ1-1, with D tentatively TRBD1 (5 bases). From germline, CDR1 is SQVTM and CDR2 ANQGSEA. Trimming took 1 base from V and 0 from J, leaving 6 bases between them. The CDR3 is 13 residues long. CDR3 protein: CSVEGQLNTEAFF. The CDR3 nucleotides read TGCAGCGTTGAAGGACAGCTGAACACTGAAGCTTTCTTT.

This chain joins TRBV5-4 and TRBJ2-7, with D possibly being TRBD2 (6 bases). Germline V lookup: CDR1 SGHNT, CDR2 YYREEE (reference sequence). The CDR3 totals 16 residues. The V gene lost 0 bases and the J gene lost 2 bases, with 15 bases spanning the gap. The CDR3 is CASSLASGGGTYEQYF. The CDR3 DNA reads TGTGCCAGCAGCTTGGCGTCGGGCGGAGGGACCTACGAGCAGTACTTC.

The chain joins TRBV4-2 to TRBJ2-1, with TRBD2 identical over 9 bases. The ends lost 1 base at V and 9 bases at J; junction bases unmatched: 7. The germline CDR1 and CDR2 sequences are LGHNA and YNFKEQ. This CDR3 region has 15 residues. The CDR3 protein is CASSQGSSGVVEQFF. As DNA, the CDR3 is TGTGCCAGCAGCCAAGGGTCTAGCGGGGTGGTTGAGCAGTTCTTC.

This chain joins TRBV20-1 and TRBJ2-7; D uncertain. V lost 3 bases to trimming and J lost 2 bases, with 11 bases between them. The CDR3 length is 13 residues. Per germline, CDR1 DFQATT and CDR2 SNEGSKA (reference sequence). CDR3 nucleotides: TGCAGTGCTAGGGTCCCTGGGCCCTACGAGCAGTACTTC. Translation: CSARVPGPYEQYF.

J is TRBJ1-2 and V is TRBV18, with D hard to call. V dropped 0 bases and J dropped 7 bases, with 12 bases sitting between them. CDR1 is KGHSH and CDR2 is LQKENI in the germline V gene. This CDR3 is 14 amino acids long. The CDR3 loop is CASSPPLGWAGYTF. In nucleotides, the CDR3 is TGTGCCAGCTCACCACCCCTAGGTTGGGCTGGCTACACCTTC.

The chain is built from TRBV29-1 and TRBJ2-1; 7 positions agree with TRBD1. V lost 5 bases to trimming and J lost 8 bases; unmatched junction nucleotides: 12. CDR1 is SQVTM and CDR2 is ANQGSEA in the germline V gene. The CDR3 spans 14 residues. Here the CDR3 reads CSVLEKGAIDEQFF. DNA for the CDR3: TGCAGCGTTCTTGAGAAGGGGGCAATAGATGAGCAGTTCTTC.